Below, 21 T cell receptor beta chains from the same sample are listed, as sequenced in a study of tumor and adjacent non-tumor tissue in lung cancer. A modified ARM-PCR protocol with three rounds of nested PCR amplified TCRbeta. TCRdb reprocessed the multiplex PCR reads with MiXCR, giving one entry per CDR3 protein. The data hold approximately 120,000 distinct CDR3 sequences, with 50% to 70% observed a single time. The template was RNA from unsorted bulk tissue. This non-tumor lung sample came from over 3 cm beyond the tumor edge. Sequencing was carried out using distant non-tumor lung tissue. The source is a man aged 60-69 years with non-small cell lung cancer.

About this clonotype: Its ends do not fully match the called genes, so a read error is possible. In nucleotides, the CDR3 is TGTGCCAGCAACCAAGAACACAGGGCCCACGAGCAGTACTTC. It specifies CASNQEHRAHEQYF. The rearrangement uses TRBV4-1 and TRBJ2-7, with a possible D match to TRBD1 (6 bases). CDR1 and CDR2 from the germline V gene are MGHRA and YSYEKL. The CDR3 sequence is 14 residues long.

As concerns this clonotype: A much larger clone lies a single base off, so this may be a read error. The chain joins TRBV11-2 to TRBJ2-1, with D possibly matching TRBD1 (7 bases). In germline, CDR1 is SGHAT, CDR2 FQNNGV. CDR3 length equals 11 residues. In nucleotides, the CDR3 is TGTGCCAACAGCTCAGGGGGGAGACAGTTCTTC. Protein sequence: CANSSGGRQFF.

This clonotype was detected a few times. This clone may be a read error of a much larger clone one base away. This sequence joins TRBV4-1 and TRBJ2-5; 7 positions match TRBD2. The CDR3 spans 15 residues. From germline, CDR1 is MGHRA and CDR2 YSYEKL. The CDR3 reads CASSLRGDGVETKYF. The CDR3 nucleotides are TGCGCCAGCAGCCTCCGGGGGGATGGGGTCGAGACCAAGTACTTC.

About this clonotype itself: One end of the junction fails to match germline, which may point to a read error. This chain connects TRBV11-2 to TRBJ2-2; weak D call: TRBD1 (6 bases). Germline-derived CDR1 and CDR2 are SGHAT and FQNNGV. CDR3 length equals 14 residues. CDR3: CAGSSGQNTGELFF. CDR3 DNA: TGTGCCGGAAGTTCAGGACAGAACACCGGGGAGCTTTTTTTT.

This chain uses TRBV24-1 with TRBJ2-3; TRBD2 is a possible D gene (6 bases). V was cut by 2 bases and J by 4 bases, with 12 bases left in between. This CDR3 contains 15 residues. Germline lookup yields CDR1 KGHDR and CDR2 SFDVKD. Here the CDR3 DNA reads TGTGCCACCAGTGATTCCGGGAGCGTCGCAGATACGCAGTATTTT. Translated, it gives CATSDSGSVADTQYF.

A note on this clonotype: Sequence at one end of the junction differs from germline and may be a read error. V gene TRBV29-1 combines with J gene TRBJ2-1, with D possibly being TRBD2 (5 bases). The CDR3 is 15 residues long. Germline CDR1 reads SQVTM; CDR2 reads ANQGSEA. CDR3 loop: CIVEGKLSSYNEQFF. In DNA form, the CDR3 reads TGCATCGTTGAGGGTAAACTCAGCTCCTACAATGAGCAGTTCTTC.

With respect to this clonotype: The missing conserved phenylalanine or tryptophan at the end of this CDR3 makes a read error likely. The V call is TRBV11-1, the J call TRBJ2-1, with D maybe TRBD1 (5 bases). CDR3 size: 15 residues. Germline CDR1 is SGHAT and CDR2 is FQDESV (reference sequence). CDR3: CTRSLRGIENNEQFS. The CDR3 nucleotides are TGTACCAGGAGCTTAAGGGGTATTGAGAACAATGAGCAGTTCTCC.

This chain joins TRBV6-6 and TRBJ2-3; 7 bases map to TRBD1. V dropped 6 bases and J dropped 2; count of bases not matched to a gene: 20. This CDR3 is 19 amino acids long. Germline V gene data show CDR1 as MNHNY and CDR2 as SVGAGI (reference sequence). The CDR3 DNA is TGTGCCAGCAGCCGCCCGACAGGGTCCGGGCTAGGTGTCACAGATACGCAGTATTTT. Amino acids: CASSRPTGSGLGVTDTQYF.

The genes are TRBV11-3 and TRBJ2-1; 12 nucleotides match TRBD2. The V gene end was trimmed by 3 bases and the J gene end by 7 bases; junction bases not matched to a gene: 4. CDR3 size: 15 residues. CDR1 SGHNT and CDR2 YENEEA come from the germline V gene. This CDR3 reads CASSFLAGGLNEQFF. In DNA form, the CDR3 reads TGTGCCAGCAGCTTTCTAGCGGGAGGGTTAAATGAGCAGTTCTTC.

This clonotype was observed at least ten times. The CDR3 loop reads CASSQRTGTYEQYF. In DNA, the CDR3 is TGCGCCAGCAGCCAACGGACAGGGACCTACGAGCAGTACTTC. The J gene is TRBJ2-7, the V gene TRBV4-3, with 8 bases aligning to TRBD1. V shed 2 bases, J shed 2 bases, and the junction held 2 bases outside the gene matches. The CDR3 consists of 14 residues. Germline V lookup: CDR1 LGHNA, CDR2 YSLEER.

The V and J genes are TRBV2 and TRBJ2-1; 12 nucleotides line up with TRBD2. This CDR3 region has 15 residues. Per germline, CDR1 SNHLY and CDR2 FYNNEI. The V gene end was trimmed by 0 bases and the J gene end by 9 bases; junction bases not matched to a gene: 3. Here the CDR3 reads CASSEATSGSGEQFF. The CDR3 nucleotides are TGTGCCAGCAGTGAAGCGACTAGCGGGAGTGGTGAGCAGTTCTTC.

This clonotype has more than one count but fewer than ten. The rearrangement uses TRBV6-2 or TRBV6-3 and TRBJ2-7; possibly TRBD1 for D (6 bases). CDR1 and CDR2 (germline): MNHEY, SVGEGT. Trimming took 7 bases from V and 1 from J, leaving 17 bases between them. CDR3 length: 15 residues. DNA for the CDR3: TGTGCCAGCACTCCCCTTGGGGACACTTCCTACGAGCAGTACTTC. Translated, it gives CASTPLGDTSYEQYF.

This clonotype was seen many times. The chain uses TRBV12-3 or TRBV12-4 and TRBJ2-7; 7 bases are shared with TRBD2. The J segment lost 5 bases and the V segment lost 0 bases, leaving 7 bases of the junction unmatched. The CDR3 totals 15 residues. The CDR3 nucleotides are TGTGCCAGCAGTTTAGCTATCGGCGGGAGCAACGAGCAGTACTTC. It encodes CASSLAIGGSNEQYF.

This clonotype was seen just once. The junction departs from germline at one end; a sequencing error may be responsible. In DNA, the CDR3 is TGTGCCAGCAACAGGCGGGCAGGCGCGAACACCGGGGAGCCGTTTTTT. Translating gives CASNRRAGANTGEPFF. The J gene is TRBJ2-2, the V gene TRBV6-5; D is perhaps TRBD1 or TRBD2 (5 bases each). This CDR3 is built from 16 residues. CDR1 and CDR2 (germline): MNHEY, SVGAGI.

Regarding this clonotype: A much larger clone sits a single nucleotide away, making a read error possible. The chain has TRBV5-1 and TRBJ1-5; 8 bases fit TRBD1. The tail of the sequence fits TRBJ2-3 better, so the J call may be wrong. CDR3 size: 15 residues. The germline V gene has CDR1 SGHRS and CDR2 YFSETQ. CDR3 nucleotide sequence: TGCGCCAGCAGCTTGGCAGGGGGCAGCAATCAGCCCCAGTATTTT. Amino acid sequence: CASSLAGGSNQPQYF.

The rearrangement links TRBV11-2 to TRBJ2-4; 7 bases line up with TRBD1. CDR3 length: 14 residues. In germline, CDR1 is SGHAT, CDR2 FQNNGV. In DNA form, the CDR3 reads TGTGTCGGCAGCTTAGAAACAGGGGTGAACATTCAGTACTTC. Its protein is CVGSLETGVNIQYF. The full variable domain, completed using reference TRBV11-2 and TRBJ2-4, is EAGVAQSPRYKIIEKRQSVAFWCNPISGHATLYWYQQILGQGPKLLIQFQNNGVVDDSQLPKDRFSAERLKGVDSTLKIQPAKLEDSAVYLCVGSLETGVNIQYFGAGTRLSVL.

On this clonotype: The CDR3 does not end in the conserved phenylalanine or tryptophan, so this is likely a read error. No DNA is shown, since the ends of the CDR3 on it are uncertain; the CDR3 is the one TCRdb lists. The CDR3 reads CSVGDRGFGYAS. This rearrangement joins TRBV29-1 to TRBJ1-2; no DNA check was done on the table's D call, TRBD1. Termini included, the CDR3 measures 12 amino acids. Looked up from germline, CDR1 is SQVTM and CDR2 is ANQGSEA.

As regards this clonotype: An end of the junction does not agree with germline; a read error may underlie this. The rearrangement links TRBV6-6 to TRBJ1-4; D is unclear. The germline V gene encodes CDR1 MNHNY and CDR2 SVGAGI (reference sequence). This CDR3 is 14 amino acids long. Here the CDR3 reads CAGRQDGTNEKLFF. In DNA form, the CDR3 reads TGTGCCGGCAGACAAGACGGCACCAATGAAAAACTGTTTTTT.

A word on this clonotype: The CDR3 carries no conserved terminal phenylalanine or tryptophan, so it likely arises from a read error. The chain links TRBV6-5 to TRBJ1-6; no clear D gene. V dropped 10 bases and J dropped 6 bases, with 10 bases sitting between them. Germline assignment: CDR1 MNHEY and CDR2 SVGAGI. This CDR3 is built from 12 residues. CDR3 residues: CATGLSNSPLHY. DNA of the CDR3: TGTGCCACCGGCCTCAGTAATTCACCCCTCCACTAT.

The chain couples TRBV29-1 to TRBJ2-7; 12 positions agree with TRBD2. CDR1 is SQVTM and CDR2 is ANQGSEA in the germline V gene. CDR3 length equals 13 residues. The J segment lost 1 base and the V segment lost 7 bases, leaving 2 bases of the junction unmatched. CDR3 sequence (DNA): TGCAGCGCCGGGACTAGCGGGTCCTACGAGCAGTACTTC. This gives the protein CSAGTSGSYEQYF.

The chain employs TRBV5-1 and TRBJ1-2; perhaps TRBD1 as D (5 bases). In germline, CDR1 is SGHRS, CDR2 YFSETQ. The CDR3 consists of 14 residues. The V gene lost 4 bases and the J gene lost 7 bases, with 17 bases spanning the gap. The CDR3 sequence is CASSPYPTVSGYTF. Written as DNA, the CDR3 is TGCGCCAGCAGCCCTTACCCGACAGTGTCTGGCTACACCTTC.